These 4 T cell receptor beta chains came from one sample sequenced in a study of T cells in Graves' hyperthyroidism and ophthalmopathy. It was RNA transcripts that yielded the amplified TCR beta CDR3 regions. An initial round of RT-PCR targeting the TCR CDR3 relied on the HTBI primer set. Each CDR3 protein is one row after TCRdb ran MiXCR on the multiplex PCR reads. The sample holds 450,000 to 600,000 distinct CDR3 sequences, about 20% seen once. Sequenced material: blood. These receptor sequences come from a man in his forties with Graves' ophthalmopathy.

V usage is TRBV30 and J usage is TRBJ2-7; no clear D. The germline V gene encodes CDR1 GTSNPN and CDR2 SVGIG (reference sequence). Trimming cost V 1 base and J 3 bases, with 4 bases left between them. The CDR3 is made up of 11 amino acids. The DNA for the CDR3 is TGTGCCTGGAGTGGCCTCTACGAGCAGTACTTC. As protein: CAWSGLYEQYF.

This clonotype was observed a handful of times. This chain connects TRBV19 to TRBJ1-1; possibly TRBD1 for D (5 bases). Germline V gives CDR1 LNHDA, CDR2 SQIVND (reference sequence). Trimming shortened V by 3 bases and J by 4 bases, and 9 bases separated the two germline ends. This CDR3 has 13 amino acids. Written as DNA, the CDR3 is TGTGCCAGTAGTATTTGGGGCGGCACTGAAGCTTTCTTT. Translation gives CASSIWGGTEAFF.

The count of this clonotype is one. The chain recombines TRBV20-1 with TRBJ2-7, with 8 bases aligning to TRBD1. Germline CDR1 reads DFQATT; CDR2 reads SNEGSKA (reference sequence). The CDR3 is 15 residues long. With V trimmed by 5 bases and J by 6 bases, 15 bases remained unmatched. The chain's CDR3 is CSAAAEGQGSREQYF. The CDR3 coding sequence is TGCAGTGCTGCCGCTGAAGGACAGGGCAGTCGCGAGCAGTACTTC.

The rearrangement uses TRBV20-1 and TRBJ2-3, with D perhaps TRBD1 or TRBD2 (5 bases each). CDR3 size: 16 residues. V lost 2 bases to trimming and J lost 2 bases, with 17 bases between them. Per the germline V gene, CDR1 is DFQATT and CDR2 is SNEGSKA (reference sequence). CDR3 in DNA: TGCAGTGCTAGACCGGGGCCCCCGGAACCCACAGATACGCAGTATTTT. Translated, it gives CSARPGPPEPTDTQYF.